This T cell receptor beta chain stems from a study of OX40 agonist ivuxolimab in advanced cancers. Study results and caveats: Clonal expansion was seen in CD4+ and CD8+ blood T cells by week 6 at 0.1 to 3.0 mg/kg. The 0.1-3.0 mg/kg partial responders had among the lowest clonal expansion.

On cycle 4 day 1 and cycle 7 day 1, as well as at baseline, blood was sampled. Germline V lookup: CDR1 SGHTA, CDR2 FQGNSA. The CDR3 contains 12 residues. Trimming stripped 0 bases from V and 3 bases from J, with 2 bases between. Here immunoSEQ multiplex PCR was the method, and the copy in TCRdb shows in-frame clones only, minus some. The sample gives around 74,000 clones, approximately 85% of which show up once; roughly 6% is in the top ten. For this clone: As yet, its antigen is unknown.

The TCR sequence derives from an adult with an advanced solid tumor such as melanoma, head and neck, liver or kidney cancer. The chain couples TRBV7-2 to TRBJ1-1; no firm D call. The source material was CD4+ or CD8+ T cells sorted from blood, sampled in a trial of the OX40 agonist ivuxolimab. As DNA, the CDR3 is TGTGCCAGCAGCTTAGCGTACACTGAAGCTTTCTTT. It translates to CASSLAYTEAFF.